Below, 25 T cell receptor beta chains from the same sample are listed, as sequenced in a study of blood T cell repertoires in COVID-19. TCRdb's table, derived via immunoSEQ multiplex PCR, lists solely in-frame clones and lacks some. Among about 120,000 clones listed, 75% to 85% were seen once. Sequenced: peripheral blood. All receptors come from a woman of 80 years or more with acute or convalescent COVID-19.

V usage is TRBV3-1 (or the pseudogene TRBV3-2) and J usage is TRBJ1-2; TRBD1 is a possible D gene (5 bases). Germline V gene data show CDR1 as LGHDT and CDR2 as YNNKEL (reference sequence). This CDR3 spans 12 amino acids. V was clipped by 8 bases and J by 5 bases, with 12 bases between them. CDR3 region: CASEDRRYGYTF. The CDR3 nucleotides read TGTGCCAGCGAAGACAGAAGATATGGCTACACCTTC.

In DNA form, the CDR3 reads TGTGCCAGTAGTTCGATCCTGACACAGGGGAAAAATCAGCCCCAGCATTTT. Translating it yields CASSSILTQGKNQPQHF. The chain is built from TRBV19 and TRBJ1-5; 7 nucleotides align to TRBD1. The CDR3 extends over 17 amino acids. The germline gives CDR1 LNHDA, CDR2 SQIVND (reference sequence). V lost 5 bases, J lost 4 bases, and 14 bases stayed unmatched.

The rearrangement uses TRBV6-2 or TRBV6-3 and TRBJ1-1, with unresolved D. Between the trimmed V and J ends, which lost 6 bases and 7 bases, there was a span of 15 bases. This CDR3 has 13 residues. Germline assignment: CDR1 MNHEY and CDR2 SVGEGT. Here the CDR3 DNA reads TGTGCCAGCAGCGGGTCCCCCGCGGTTGAAGCTTTCTTT. Translating gives CASSGSPAVEAFF.

The chain has TRBV7-9 and TRBJ1-3; D gene unclear. Trimming took 4 bases from V and 1 from J, leaving 11 bases between them. CDR1 SEHNR and CDR2 FQNEAQ come from the germline V gene (reference sequence). The CDR3 totals 15 residues. In DNA, the CDR3 is TGTGCCAGCAGCTACCCAGGCGCTTCTGGAAACACCATATATTTT. This gives the protein CASSYPGASGNTIYF.

V and J are TRBV4-3 and TRBJ1-4, with a possible D match to TRBD1 (6 bases). Germline V gene lookup returns CDR1 LGHNA and CDR2 YSLEER. V was trimmed by 1 base and J by 3 bases, leaving 9 bases between them. The CDR3 runs 15 residues. In DNA, the CDR3 is TGCGCCAGCAGCCAAGGACAGGCGGCTAATGAAAAACTGTTTTTT. It codes for CASSQGQAANEKLFF.

The chain joins TRBV19 to TRBJ1-1; 8 bases line up with TRBD1. The CDR3 extends over 14 amino acids. Per the germline V gene, CDR1 is LNHDA and CDR2 is SQIVND (reference sequence). V was clipped by 4 bases and J by 5 bases; unmatched bases: 6. CDR3 sequence: CASSNPGGKTEAFF. In DNA form, the CDR3 reads TGTGCCAGTAGTAACCCAGGGGGCAAAACTGAAGCTTTCTTT.

The CDR3 sequence is CASSFLAGVQYF. The CDR3 DNA reads TGTGCCAGCAGTTTTCTAGCGGGAGTGCAGTACTTC. The chain joins TRBV28 to TRBJ2-7; the match to TRBD2 covers 10 bases. Germline values: CDR1 MDHEN, CDR2 SYDVKM. V shed 3 bases and J 9 bases; nucleotides not matched to a gene: 2. The CDR3 loop spans 12 amino acids.

V and J are TRBV3-1 (or the pseudogene TRBV3-2) and TRBJ1-6; D ambiguous. Germline V gene data show CDR1 as LGHDT and CDR2 as YNNKEL (reference sequence). The CDR3 is made up of 15 amino acids. Trimming left V 0 bases short and J 8 bases short, with 11 bases between. Written as DNA, the CDR3 is TGTGCCAGCAGCCAAGAACCTCGGCGGGATTCACCCCTCCACTTT. This codes for CASSQEPRRDSPLHF.

This rearrangement joins TRBV6-2 or TRBV6-3 to TRBJ1-1; the D is unclear. The CDR3 runs to 14 residues. Germline-derived CDR1 and CDR2 are MNHEY and SVGEGT. Between the trimmed V and J ends, which lost 1 base and 3 bases, there was a span of 9 bases. This CDR3 is CASSYYLGDTEAFF. The CDR3 region has the DNA TGTGCCAGCAGTTACTACCTGGGAGACACTGAAGCTTTCTTT.

The rearrangement uses TRBV24-1 and TRBJ1-1; the D gene is possibly TRBD1 (6 bases). Germline loops: CDR1 KGHDR, CDR2 SFDVKD. CDR3 length: 13 amino acids. The germline V and J ends were trimmed by 7 bases and 1 base, with 9 bases remaining between them. CDR3: CATRRQENTEAFF. For the CDR3, the DNA is TGTGCCACCAGACGACAGGAGAACACTGAAGCTTTCTTT.

The chain couples TRBV2 to TRBJ1-2; D possibly corresponds to TRBD1 (6 bases). From germline, CDR1 is SNHLY and CDR2 FYNNEI. The V end was cut by 6 bases, the J end by 6 bases, with 17 bases between. The CDR3 spans 14 residues. The CDR3 DNA reads as TGTGCCAGCAGAGCGACCGGGACAAGAAATGGCTACACCTTC. Its protein is CASRATGTRNGYTF.

This clone was counted only a few times. This chain links TRBV19 with TRBJ2-5, with 13 bases fitting TRBD2. The CDR3 has 17 amino acids. CDR1 and CDR2 from the germline V gene are LNHDA and SQIVND (reference sequence). V lost 5 bases to trimming and J lost 5 bases; unmatched junction nucleotides: 11. The CDR3 nucleotides read TGTGCCAGTAGTTCTTGGACTAGCGGGAGATGGCTGGAGACCCAGTACTTC. Translating it yields CASSSWTSGRWLETQYF.

This chain uses TRBV4-2 with TRBJ1-1; the D is unclear. Germline V lookup: CDR1 LGHNA, CDR2 YNFKEQ. There are 15 residues in the CDR3. The ends were cut back, 1 base at V and 3 bases at J, with 12 bases in the middle. The CDR3 DNA is TGTGCCAGCAGCCAAGGGGGAGGGAGGGACACTGAAGCTTTCTTT. Protein product: CASSQGGGRDTEAFF.

The V and J genes are TRBV5-1 and TRBJ2-7, with 10 bases matching TRBD2. The V gene end was trimmed by 0 bases and the J gene end by 4 bases; junction bases not matched to a gene: 4. The germline V gene has CDR1 SGHRS and CDR2 YFSETQ. The CDR3 loop spans 15 amino acids. The CDR3 nucleotides read TGCGCCAGCAGCTTGGAACTAGCGGGGAAATACGAGCAGTACTTC. It translates to CASSLELAGKYEQYF.

The chain uses TRBV2 and TRBJ1-2; D uncertain. The V end was cut by 4 bases, the J end by 4 bases, with 10 bases between. Germline CDR1 and CDR2: SNHLY and FYNNEI. The CDR3 has 13 residues. Written as DNA, the CDR3 is TGTGCCAGCAGTGTTTCTCGAGGCTATGGCTACACCTTC. This codes for CASSVSRGYGYTF.

This rearrangement joins TRBV9 to TRBJ1-4, with TRBD1 identical over 10 bases. This CDR3 spans 15 amino acids. The V gene's germline CDR1 is SGDLS and CDR2 YYNGEE. Germline trimming cut 4 bases from V and 5 bases from J; bases unmatched to any gene: 5. The CDR3 sequence: CASSSTGQGNEKLFF. In nucleotides, the CDR3 is TGTGCCAGCAGCTCCACGGGACAGGGGAATGAAAAACTGTTTTTT.

V is TRBV29-1 and J is TRBJ1-3; unclear D gene. CDR3 length: 13 amino acids. From germline, CDR1 is SQVTM and CDR2 ANQGSEA. Trimming removed 3 bases at V and 3 bases at J, with 9 bases between. The CDR3 region is CSVDPGIGNTIYF. CDR3 nucleotides: TGCAGCGTTGATCCGGGTATTGGAAACACCATATATTTT.

This clone was recorded a few times. Other DNA variants within this sample encode the same CDR3. The chain is built from TRBV5-1 and TRBJ1-6; TRBD1 agrees at 9 bases. CDR3 length: 16 amino acids. Germline-derived CDR1 and CDR2 are SGHRS and YFSETQ. The ends lost 4 bases at V and 6 bases at J; junction bases unmatched: 8. For the CDR3, the DNA is TGCGCCAGCAGCCTAGGATTGGGACAGGGTAATTCACCCCTCCACTTT. Its protein is CASSLGLGQGNSPLHF.

The chain recombines TRBV19 with TRBJ2-3, with D possibly matching TRBD2 (7 bases). The CDR3 runs to 17 residues. Germline V CDR1 and CDR2: LNHDA, SQIVND (reference sequence). V gave up 6 bases and J gave up 3 bases, with 22 bases separating them. This CDR3 reads CASSLAGAAGRTDTQYF. The DNA of the CDR3 is TGTGCCAGTAGCTTGGCGGGGGCGGCAGGTAGGACAGATACGCAGTATTTT.

The table lists this clone with a few counts. The chain uses TRBV6-5 and TRBJ1-5, with D perhaps matching TRBD1 (5 bases). Germline lookup yields CDR1 MNHEY and CDR2 SVGAGI. This CDR3 has 15 amino acids. With 6 bases removed from V and 2 bases from J, the gap between germline ends came to 14 bases. The CDR3 region is CASRSLIGGNQPQHF. CDR3 sequence (DNA): TGTGCCAGCAGATCACTTATAGGGGGCAATCAGCCCCAGCATTTT.

This chain joins TRBV14 and TRBJ1-6; D call uncertain. The CDR3 has 14 amino acids. V was trimmed by 2 bases and J by 7 bases, leaving 9 bases between them. Germline V lookup: CDR1 SGHDN, CDR2 FVKESK. CDR3 region: CASSQNRQNSPLHF. The CDR3 DNA follows: TGTGCCAGCAGCCAAAACCGCCAGAATTCACCCCTCCACTTT.

The chain has TRBV28 and TRBJ2-5; D unclear. Germline V gene sequence: CDR1 MDHEN, CDR2 SYDVKM. This CDR3 has 12 amino acids. Trimming pared 1 base from V and 4 bases from J, leaving 4 bases between. The CDR3, as DNA: TGTGCCAGCAGTTTATCAGGAGAGACCCAGTACTTC. Translation: CASSLSGETQYF.

With regard to this clone: The identical CDR3 is also encoded by other nucleotide sequences in the sample. CDR3 nucleotide sequence: TGTGCCAGCAGTTACGGGACAGGGGGCATCTATGGCTACACCTTC. Amino acid sequence: CASSYGTGGIYGYTF. V is TRBV6-5 and J is TRBJ1-2; TRBD1 matches 12 bases. After removal of 2 bases from V and 4 bases from J, the junction contained 2 bases not matched to a gene. From germline, CDR1 is MNHEY and CDR2 SVGAGI. The CDR3 runs 15 residues.

The chain uses TRBV6-5 and TRBJ1-1; 9 bases fit TRBD1. The CDR3 is 15 amino acids. V lost 7 bases and J lost 6; bases outside the gene matches: 12. The germline V gene encodes CDR1 MNHEY and CDR2 SVGAGI. The CDR3 nucleotides are TGTGCCAGCACCACCGGACAGGGGATAGGATCTGAAGCTTTCTTT. Encoded protein: CASTTGQGIGSEAFF.

The V call is TRBV5-1, the J call TRBJ1-2, with 7 bases aligning to TRBD1. The germline V gene encodes CDR1 SGHRS and CDR2 YFSETQ. The CDR3 has 14 residues. V gave up 2 bases and J gave up 1 base; unmatched junction bases: 2. The CDR3 bases are TGCGCCAGCAGCTTAGACAGGGTTAACTATGGCTACACCTTC. Its translation is CASSLDRVNYGYTF.